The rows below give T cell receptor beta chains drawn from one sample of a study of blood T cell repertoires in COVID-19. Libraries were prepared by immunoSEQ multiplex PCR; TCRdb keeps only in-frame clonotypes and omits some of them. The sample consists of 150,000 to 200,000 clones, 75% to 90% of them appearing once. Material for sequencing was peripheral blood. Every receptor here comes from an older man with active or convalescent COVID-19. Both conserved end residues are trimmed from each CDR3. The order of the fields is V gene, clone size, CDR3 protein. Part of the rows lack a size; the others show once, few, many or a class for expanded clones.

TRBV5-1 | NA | ASSLRGQGADVAKNIQY
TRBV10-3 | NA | AISDTDRGWSGYT
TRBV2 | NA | ASSEAPGGLNSPLH
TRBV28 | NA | ASRMKGNYGYT
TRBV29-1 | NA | SVEVGGSEQY
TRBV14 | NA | ASSQTTGASGNTIY
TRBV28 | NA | AVGGGDYYGYT
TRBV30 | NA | AWSGWGDGQPQH
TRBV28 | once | ASSSDRAWKGYT
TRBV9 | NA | ASSAEGREINNEQF
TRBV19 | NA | ASSPPRPPKYYNEQF
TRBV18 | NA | ASSPLTGASTGELF
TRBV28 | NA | ASSFLGNTDTQY
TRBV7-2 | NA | ASSRRDTTDTQY
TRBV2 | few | ASRGLAGTYEQY
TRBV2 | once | AIWTGRNTGELF
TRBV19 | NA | ASLGDSFRGYT
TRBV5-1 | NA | ASSLRRQGGTLNAGELF
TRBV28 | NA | ASMGGYEQY
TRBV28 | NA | ASSKAGALAKNIQY
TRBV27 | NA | ASSSAGASSEQY